Following are 31 T cell receptor beta chains from one sample sequenced in a study of blood T cell repertoires in COVID-19. Sequencing used immunoSEQ multiplex PCR; TCRdb keeps in-frame clones, though not all of them. The sample records approximately 290,000 clones, 80% to 95% being singletons. The specimen was PBMCs or T cells enriched from blood (not recorded which). These receptors originate from a woman aged 25 to 45 who had recovered from COVID-19.

The J gene is TRBJ1-5, the V gene TRBV7-8; 11 nucleotides match TRBD1. Germline-derived CDR1 and CDR2 are SGHVS and FQNEAQ. The CDR3 spans 18 residues. Unmatched junction bases numbered 9, after V lost 5 bases and J lost 0 bases. The CDR3 DNA follows: TGTGCCAGCAGCGAACAAGGACAGGGGGCGTATAGCAATCAGCCCCAGCATTTT. It specifies CASSEQGQGAYSNQPQHF.

This clone was counted a few times. The J gene is TRBJ2-7, the V gene TRBV4-1; D perhaps matches TRBD2 (6 bases). The CDR3 is 17 amino acids. V was trimmed by 1 base and J by 0 bases, leaving 16 bases between them. The germline CDR1 and CDR2 sequences are MGHRA and YSYEKL. CDR3 region: CASSQGLLGLHSYEQYF. The CDR3 bases are TGCGCCAGCAGCCAAGGCCTTCTGGGACTTCACTCCTACGAGCAGTACTTC.

The gene calls are TRBV7-9 and TRBJ2-7, with D possibly being TRBD1 (6 bases). V lost 5 bases and J 6 bases, leaving 11 bases between the germline ends. CDR1 SEHNR and CDR2 FQNEAQ come from the germline V gene (reference sequence). This CDR3 has 12 residues. The chain's CDR3 is CASSLRGTEQYF. The CDR3 DNA reads as TGTGCCAGCAGCCTGAGGGGGACCGAGCAGTACTTC.

This clone was detected only once. The chain has TRBV27 and TRBJ2-3, with TRBD2 matching 11 bases. Germline CDR1 and CDR2: MNHEY and SMNVEV (reference sequence). This CDR3 contains 16 residues. V lost 4 bases, J lost 0 bases, and 3 bases stayed unmatched. The CDR3 region is CASSSWTSGSTDTQYF. In nucleotides, the CDR3 is TGTGCCAGCAGTTCCTGGACTAGCGGGAGCACAGATACGCAGTATTTT.

The chain recombines TRBV2 with TRBJ2-3; no definite D call. Per germline, CDR1 SNHLY and CDR2 FYNNEI. Trimming removed 6 bases from V and 2 bases from J, with 6 bases in between. There are 12 residues in the CDR3. CDR3 in DNA: TGTGCCAGCAGATTAGACACAGATACGCAGTATTTT. Translating it yields CASRLDTDTQYF.

This chain connects TRBV30 to TRBJ1-4; D ambiguous. This CDR3 is 13 amino acids long. Between the trimmed V and J ends, which lost 4 bases and 8 bases, there was a span of 14 bases. The V gene's germline CDR1 is GTSNPN and CDR2 SVGIG (reference sequence). The CDR3 sequence: CAWMRSGYEKLFF. The CDR3 bases are TGTGCCTGGATGAGGTCCGGATACGAAAAACTGTTTTTT.

V and J are TRBV30 and TRBJ1-1; TRBD1 is a possible D gene (6 bases). Germline CDR1 GTSNPN, CDR2 SVGIG (reference sequence). This CDR3 contains 16 residues. V was cut by 0 bases and J by 3 bases, with 17 bases left in between. In nucleotides, the CDR3 is TGTGCCTGGAGTGTACCCCCTGGGGCAGGGGACACTGAAGCTTTCTTT. It yields the protein CAWSVPPGAGDTEAFF.

The rearrangement joins TRBV20-1 to TRBJ2-7; tentative D call: TRBD2 (5 bases). Trimming removed 3 bases from V and 3 bases from J, with 12 bases in between. The CDR3 extends over 13 amino acids. CDR1 and CDR2 (germline): DFQATT, SNEGSKA (reference sequence). CDR3 residues: CSASNMRDYEQYF. CDR3 DNA: TGCAGTGCTAGTAATATGAGGGACTACGAGCAGTACTTC.

The chain recombines TRBV6-6 with TRBJ2-1; TRBD2 agrees at 7 bases. The germline gives CDR1 MNHNY, CDR2 SVGAGI (reference sequence). After removal of 6 bases from V and 4 bases from J, the junction contained 9 bases not matched to a gene. CDR3 length: 15 amino acids. CDR3 nucleotides: TGTGCCAGCAGCCGAAGCGGGGCAAGATACAATGAGCAGTTCTTC. Translation gives CASSRSGARYNEQFF.

The CDR3 sequence: CASSYGTGNGYEQYF. The CDR3 DNA sequence: TGTGCCAGCAGTTACGGGACAGGGAATGGGTACGAGCAGTACTTC. The chain uses TRBV6-5 and TRBJ2-7; 9 positions agree with TRBD1. The length of the CDR3 is 15 residues. With 2 bases clipped from V and 4 bases from J, the junction kept 6 bases outside the gene matches. CDR1 is MNHEY and CDR2 is SVGAGI in the germline V gene.

In this sample, this clone turned up a few times. The V and J genes are TRBV2 and TRBJ1-1; no firm D call. Per the germline V gene, CDR1 is SNHLY and CDR2 is FYNNEI. Trimming shortened V by 5 bases and J by 9 bases, and 16 bases separated the two germline ends. The CDR3 has 13 residues. The CDR3 here is CASSQTASPKAFF. CDR3 DNA: TGTGCCAGCAGTCAAACAGCCTCTCCGAAAGCTTTCTTT.

V usage is TRBV29-1 and J usage is TRBJ2-7, with 13 bases that match TRBD2. The CDR3 is 15 residues long. Germline CDR1 SQVTM, CDR2 ANQGSEA. J was trimmed by 0 bases and V by 6 bases; bases with no gene match: 5. The CDR3 nucleotides are TGCAGCGTCGTAGGGACTAGCGGGGCCTCCTACGAGCAGTACTTC. Translating gives CSVVGTSGASYEQYF.

Written as DNA, the CDR3 is TGTGCCGCGGGGGTGGGCTACGAGCAGTACTTC. As protein: CAAGVGYEQYF. J is TRBJ2-7 and V is TRBV10-3, with 7 bases matching TRBD2. CDR1 and CDR2 (germline): ENHRY, SYGVKD. V lost 11 bases, J lost 3 bases, and 4 bases stayed unmatched. CDR3 length: 11 amino acids.

The chain is built from TRBV3-1 (or the pseudogene TRBV3-2) and TRBJ2-2; D is unclear. The V end lost 0 bases, the J end lost 8 bases, and 7 bases lay between the germline ends. Germline V lookup: CDR1 LGHDT, CDR2 YNNKEL (reference sequence). This CDR3 has 13 residues. The CDR3: CASSQDEPGELFF. The CDR3 nucleotides are TGTGCCAGCAGCCAAGATGAGCCAGGGGAGCTGTTTTTT.

The chain links TRBV2 to TRBJ2-2; 7 nucleotides align to TRBD2. The V gene end was trimmed by 4 bases and the J gene end by 6 bases; junction bases not matched to a gene: 14. The CDR3 has 17 residues. In germline, CDR1 is SNHLY, CDR2 FYNNEI. The CDR3, as DNA: TGTGCCAGCAGTGTGAGGCGGGGGAGGAGGGCGGCCGGGGAGCTGTTTTTT. Translation: CASSVRRGRRAAGELFF.

The chain couples TRBV7-3 to TRBJ2-5; 7 nucleotides line up with TRBD1. The CDR3 spans 14 residues. V gave up 2 bases and J gave up 2 bases; unmatched junction bases: 2. Germline CDR1 reads SGHTA; CDR2 reads FQGTGA. The CDR3 reads CASSLDREQETQYF. The CDR3 nucleotides are TGTGCCAGCAGCTTAGACAGGGAGCAAGAGACCCAGTACTTC.

The chain joins TRBV6-2 or TRBV6-3 to TRBJ2-4; 12 bases fit TRBD2. V shed 2 bases, J shed 1 base, and the junction held 9 bases outside the gene matches. CDR3 length: 19 residues. Germline V gene lookup returns CDR1 MNHEY and CDR2 SVGEGT. CDR3 residues: CASSYPTSGRLLAKNIQYF. The CDR3 coding sequence is TGTGCCAGCAGTTACCCGACTAGCGGGAGACTTTTGGCCAAAAACATTCAGTACTTC.

V usage is TRBV11-2 and J usage is TRBJ2-5; 11 bases match TRBD2. With V trimmed by 7 bases and J by 2 bases, 6 bases remained unmatched. The CDR3 contains 15 residues. The germline V gene encodes CDR1 SGHAT and CDR2 FQNNGV. Here the CDR3 reads CASTATSGNQETQYF. In nucleotides, the CDR3 is TGTGCCAGCACCGCGACTAGCGGGAATCAAGAGACCCAGTACTTC. Full variable domain (missing parts from reference TRBV11-2 and TRBJ2-5): EAGVAQSPRYKIIEKRQSVAFWCNPISGHATLYWYQQILGQGPKLLIQFQNNGVVDDSQLPKDRFSAERLKGVDSTLKIQPAKLEDSAVYLCASTATSGNQETQYFGPGTRLLVL.

The chain uses TRBV7-3 and TRBJ2-3, with TRBD2 matching 12 bases. Germline V lookup: CDR1 SGHTA, CDR2 FQGTGA. Losses at the gene ends were 1 base for V and 2 bases for J; bases not matched to a gene: 13. CDR3 length: 20 residues. The CDR3, as DNA: TGTGCCAGCAGCTTAAGAGGTCTAGCGGGAGGGAGGCAGAACACAGATACGCAGTATTTT. As protein: CASSLRGLAGGRQNTDTQYF.

V gene TRBV11-2 combines with J gene TRBJ1-3; the D gene is possibly TRBD1 (6 bases). Germline CDR1 and CDR2: SGHAT and FQNNGV. The CDR3 consists of 15 residues. The V end was cut by 1 base, the J end by 0 bases, with 7 bases between. CDR3 DNA sequence: TGTGCCAGCAGCTTAGGGACAGACTCTGGAAACACCATATATTTT. Amino acid sequence: CASSLGTDSGNTIYF.

The V gene is TRBV30, the J gene TRBJ2-2, with D possibly matching TRBD1 (6 bases). The CDR3 runs to 16 residues. The V end lost 0 bases, the J end lost 0 bases, and 11 bases lay between the germline ends. CDR1 GTSNPN and CDR2 SVGIG come from the germline V gene (reference sequence). The CDR3 loop reads CAWSVLRTANTGELFF. The CDR3 nucleotides are TGTGCCTGGAGTGTACTAAGGACAGCGAACACCGGGGAGCTGTTTTTT.

This chain joins TRBV6-2 or TRBV6-3 and TRBJ2-3, with D unclear. CDR1 and CDR2 (germline): MNHEY, SVGEGT. V was shortened by 4 bases and J by 6 bases, with 11 bases between the two germline ends. The CDR3 has 13 amino acids. Here the CDR3 reads CASSLLDWDTQYF. DNA of the CDR3: TGTGCCAGCAGTTTATTAGATTGGGATACGCAGTATTTT.

With respect to this clone: A read error may account for a junction end that differs from germline. This chain joins TRBV27 and TRBJ1-4, with D perhaps matching TRBD1 (6 bases). This CDR3 is 13 amino acids long. From germline, CDR1 is MNHEY and CDR2 SMNVEV (reference sequence). CDR3 DNA sequence: TGTGCCAGCAGTTCCACTTCAGGGGTACCTCCACTATTT. This gives the protein CASSSTSGVPPLF.

The V gene is TRBV29-1, the J gene TRBJ2-1, with a weak D call TRBD2 (5 bases). V lost 4 bases to trimming and J lost 7 bases, with 5 bases between them. This CDR3 spans 10 amino acids. Germline CDR1 is SQVTM and CDR2 is ANQGSEA. The CDR3 region has the DNA TGCAGCGTTGGCGGGAATGAGCAGTTCTTC. This gives the protein CSVGGNEQFF.

J is TRBJ1-1 and V is TRBV28; the match to TRBD1 covers 8 bases. This CDR3 region has 12 residues. J gave up 4 bases and V 9 bases, and 4 bases lay outside the gene matches. The germline gives CDR1 MDHEN, CDR2 SYDVKM. The CDR3 spells CASLQGATEAFF. The DNA of the CDR3 is TGTGCCAGTTTGCAGGGGGCCACTGAAGCTTTCTTT.

The chain combines TRBV6-2 or TRBV6-3 with TRBJ2-5, with 7 nucleotides matching TRBD1. The CDR3 has 15 residues. V lost 4 bases, J lost 5 bases, and 10 bases stayed unmatched. Germline lookup yields CDR1 MNHEY and CDR2 SVGEGT. This CDR3 reads CASSSQGRGSETQYF. DNA for the CDR3: TGTGCCAGCAGTTCCCAGGGCAGGGGGTCGGAGACCCAGTACTTC.

V is TRBV18 and J is TRBJ2-3; D not certain. The ends were cut back, 3 bases at V and 3 bases at J, with 10 bases in the middle. Germline V gene data show CDR1 as KGHSH and CDR2 as LQKENI. This CDR3 contains 14 residues. CDR3 residues: CASSPQRSTDTQYF. The CDR3 bases are TGTGCCAGCTCACCGCAGCGTTCAACAGATACGCAGTATTTT. Full variable domain (outside the CDR3, taken from reference TRBV18 and TRBJ2-3): NAGVMQNPRHLVRRRGQEARLRCSPMKGHSHVYWYRQLPEEGLKFMVYLQKENIIDESGMPKERFSAEFPKEGPSILRIQQVVRGDSAAYFCASSPQRSTDTQYFGPGTRLTVL.

The chain employs TRBV29-1 and TRBJ2-3, with 7 bases matching TRBD1. J gave up 2 bases and V 5 bases, and 7 bases lay outside the gene matches. The length of the CDR3 is 14 residues. CDR1 and CDR2 (germline): SQVTM, ANQGSEA. The CDR3 spells CSVTGTAITDTQYF. As DNA, the CDR3 is TGCAGCGTTACCGGGACAGCGATCACAGATACGCAGTATTTT.

This clone was counted a single time. The V call is TRBV28, the J call TRBJ2-2; perhaps TRBD2 as D (6 bases). V was cut by 8 bases and J by 3 bases, with 13 bases left in between. CDR3 size: 14 residues. Per the germline V gene, CDR1 is MDHEN and CDR2 is SYDVKM. In DNA, the CDR3 is TGTGCCAGCGGTCGGGAGTTGGACACCGGGGAGCTGTTTTTT. As protein: CASGRELDTGELFF. The complete variable domain, with remaining parts taken from reference TRBV28 and TRBJ2-2, reads DVKVTQSSRYLVKRTGEKVFLECVQDMDHENMFWYRQDPGLGLRLIYFSYDVKMKEKGDIPEGYSVSREKKERFSLILESASTNQTSMYLCASGRELDTGELFFGEGSRLTVL.

V gene TRBV7-5 combines with J gene TRBJ1-2; TRBD1, as called in the table, went unchecked against the DNA. TRBV7-5 corresponds to a pseudogene. The CDR3 has 17 amino acids. CDR3 sequence: CARSFGNRDLPNYGYTF. The CDR3 DNA is TGTGCCAGAAGCTTTGGGAACAGGGATCTGCCTAACTATGGCTACACCTTC.

This clone was detected only once. The V gene is TRBV29-1, the J gene TRBJ2-2; tentatively, D is TRBD2 (5 bases). The CDR3 sequence is 15 residues long. V was pared by 6 bases and J by 7 bases, with 21 bases between. Germline CDR1 and CDR2: SQVTM and ANQGSEA. The CDR3 protein is CSVASLRLAGGELFF. CDR3 bases: TGCAGCGTCGCCTCACTTCGACTGGCGGGCGGGGAGCTGTTTTTT.